The following is a T cell receptor beta chain sequence with its context. Its antigen remains unknown. This sample stems from a study of a mutant IDH1 vaccine in newly diagnosed glioma. Turning to the study itself: Beforehand, treatment had been radiotherapy, temozolomide, or both; the majority received both. The study held visit V12 at week 35 and visit V13 at week 47.

Germline CDR1 and CDR2: MGHDK and SYGVNS. The CDR3 runs to 11 residues. V lost 2 bases, J lost 4 bases, and 3 bases lay in between. Study results and limitations: Induction of immune responses by the vaccine occurred in about 93% of patients.

Libraries were prepared by immunoSEQ multiplex PCR; TCRdb keeps only in-frame clonotypes and omits some of them. The table lists about 44,000 clones, around 81% of them singletons, with more than 4.5% in the top ten. Time point indicated: week 35, safety follow-up. Doses consisted of 300 ug of mutant IDH1 20-mer peptide each, paired with topical imiquimod. Eight vaccine injections were given to patients in weeks 1, 3, 5, 7, 11, 15, 19 and 23. The chain combines TRBV25-1 with TRBJ2-7; D unresolved. The sequence was obtained from a woman aged 40-49 years with glioma. Some clones in this sample may be carry-over from other donors' samples. This specimen consisted of PBMCs, obtained from a glioma patient whose treatment included an IDH1 peptide vaccine. The CDR3 DNA sequence: TGTGCCAGCAGTGAACAGTACGAGCAGTACTTC. Encoded protein: CASSEQYEQYF.